This T cell receptor beta chain was documented in a study of OX40 agonist ivuxolimab in advanced cancers. Assay used: immunoSEQ multiplex PCR; TCRdb lists only in-frame clones, some missing. The sample includes approximately 74,000 clones, roughly 88% seen only once; the top ten take approximately 0.3%. From germline, CDR1 is KGHSH and CDR2 LQKENI. V lost 3 bases to trimming and J lost 8 bases; unmatched junction nucleotides: 9. The CDR3 extends over 15 amino acids. V gene TRBV18 combines with J gene TRBJ1-5; 8 bases align to TRBD1. The receptor was derived from an adult with an advanced solid tumor such as melanoma, head and neck, liver or kidney cancer. The sample in question was CD4+ or CD8+ T cells sorted from blood, obtained in a trial of the OX40 agonist ivuxolimab. Here the CDR3 reads CASSPQGQASEPQHF. CDR3 sequence (DNA): TGTGCCAGCTCACCTCAGGGACAGGCGTCAGAGCCCCAGCATTTT.